These 25 T cell receptor beta chains came from one sample sequenced in a study of blood T cell repertoires in COVID-19. Some clones are missing from TCRdb's copy, which holds only in-frame ones; the method was immunoSEQ multiplex PCR. Of over 45,000 clones in the sample, around 80% were seen once. The sequenced material came from peripheral blood. These receptors all come from a man in his 70s with acute or convalescent COVID-19.

This clone was detected only a few times. The V call is TRBV3-1 (or the pseudogene TRBV3-2), the J call TRBJ1-2; D possibly corresponds to TRBD1 (6 bases). Per the germline V gene, CDR1 is LGHDT and CDR2 is YNNKEL (reference sequence). V was pared by 0 bases and J by 4 bases, with 9 bases between. CDR3 length: 14 residues. DNA for the CDR3: TGTGCCAGCAGCCAAGATCCCAGGGGCTATGGCTACACCTTC. It is translated as CASSQDPRGYGYTF.

The chain has TRBV6-2 or TRBV6-3 and TRBJ2-3, with 8 nucleotides matching TRBD2. CDR1 and CDR2 (germline): MNHEY, SVGEGT. J was trimmed by 1 base and V by 4 bases; bases with no gene match: 7. The CDR3 has 16 amino acids. The CDR3 spells CASSFPAGDRTDTQYF. CDR3 DNA sequence: TGTGCCAGCAGTTTTCCAGCGGGGGACCGCACAGATACGCAGTATTTT.

The chain combines TRBV6-1 with TRBJ1-1, with D unclear. Germline CDR1 and CDR2: MNHNS and SASEGT. CDR3 length: 13 residues. V lost 2 bases and J lost 11, with 15 bases in between. The CDR3 region has the DNA TGTGCCAGCAGTGAATCCTCGGGTTTAGAGGCTTTCTTT. This encodes CASSESSGLEAFF.

The CDR3 loop is CASRVDGGPGNTIYF. The DNA for the CDR3 is TGTGCCAGCAGGGTGGACGGAGGGCCTGGAAACACCATATATTTT. This chain uses TRBV6-1 with TRBJ1-3; the D is unclear. V shed 6 bases and J shed 2 bases, with 14 bases lying between them. CDR1 MNHNS and CDR2 SASEGT come from the germline V gene. There are 15 residues in the CDR3.

The DNA for the CDR3 is TGTGCCAGCAGTCCGACAGGGATTGTTTTCTTT. Translated: CASSPTGIVFF. The rearrangement joins TRBV6-2 or TRBV6-3 to TRBJ1-1, with 7 bases that match TRBD1. This CDR3 is 11 amino acids long. V was pared by 5 bases and J by 13 bases, with 7 bases of the junction left unmatched. Germline CDR1 MNHEY, CDR2 SVGEGT.

This clone was counted between two and nine times. This specimen includes other DNA sequences encoding the same CDR3. The chain has TRBV13 and TRBJ2-3, with D hard to call. Trimming left V 6 bases short and J 2 bases short, with 9 bases between. The CDR3 extends over 13 amino acids. From germline, CDR1 is PRHDT and CDR2 FYEKMQ (reference sequence). The CDR3 region is CASSSKPTDTQYF. The CDR3, as DNA: TGTGCCAGCAGTTCTAAACCCACAGATACGCAGTATTTT.

The rearrangement uses TRBV27 and TRBJ2-3; TRBD1 matches 9 bases. Germline CDR1 reads MNHEY; CDR2 reads SMNVEV (reference sequence). The CDR3 is 14 residues long. The trim removed 7 bases at V and 4 bases at J, leaving 6 bases unmatched. The CDR3 loop reads CASNRQGVADTQYF. CDR3 nucleotide sequence: TGTGCCAGCAACCGACAGGGGGTCGCAGATACGCAGTATTTT.

The rearrangement uses TRBV5-4 and TRBJ1-5; maybe TRBD1 (5 bases). Per germline, CDR1 SGHNT and CDR2 YYREEE (reference sequence). The V end lost 2 bases, the J end lost 3 bases, and 12 bases lay between the germline ends. This CDR3 comprises 15 residues. The CDR3 nucleotides read TGTGCCAGCAGCTTCAAGACAGCGAACAATCAGCCCCAGCATTTT. This encodes CASSFKTANNQPQHF.

The chain's CDR3 is CASSWGGASGNTIYF. For the CDR3, the DNA is TGTGCCAGCAGCTGGGGAGGGGCGAGTGGAAACACCATATATTTT. The gene calls are TRBV11-2 and TRBJ1-3, with D perhaps TRBD1 (5 bases). This CDR3 is 15 amino acids long. Germline V gene sequence: CDR1 SGHAT, CDR2 FQNNGV. V was pared by 4 bases and J by 3 bases, with 13 bases between.

The chain employs TRBV6-2 or TRBV6-3 and TRBJ1-5, with D perhaps matching TRBD1 (5 bases). The CDR3 has 13 residues. CDR1 MNHEY and CDR2 SVGEGT come from the germline V gene. Between the trimmed V and J ends, which lost 6 bases and 6 bases, there was a span of 12 bases. CDR3 coding DNA: TGTGCCAGCAGCCCGCTGGGGGGTCAGCCCCAGCATTTT. Translating gives CASSPLGGQPQHF.

The V gene is TRBV3-1 (or the pseudogene TRBV3-2), the J gene TRBJ1-4; 10 nucleotides line up with TRBD1. Germline lookup yields CDR1 LGHDT and CDR2 YNNKEL (reference sequence). J lost 7 bases, V lost 4 bases, and 3 bases had no gene match. This CDR3 spans 14 amino acids. CDR3 nucleotide sequence: TGTGCCAGCAGCCTCGGGACAGGGGCTGAAAAACTGTTTTTT. Translated: CASSLGTGAEKLFF.

This clone has a single count. CDR3 residues: CASSVSGRSTDTQYF. CDR3 DNA: TGTGCCAGCAGCGTTAGCGGGAGGAGCACAGATACGCAGTATTTT. The rearrangement joins TRBV9 to TRBJ2-3, with TRBD2 identical over 10 bases. V dropped 2 bases and J dropped 0; count of bases not matched to a gene: 0. Germline CDR1 SGDLS, CDR2 YYNGEE. The CDR3 sequence is 15 residues long.

There are a few counts of this clone. V is TRBV7-9 and J is TRBJ1-6, with TRBD1 matching 7 bases. The CDR3 has 12 residues. Germline V CDR1 and CDR2: SEHNR, FQNEAQ (reference sequence). V shed 8 bases and J 8 bases; nucleotides not matched to a gene: 3. Written as DNA, the CDR3 is TGTGCCAGCTGCCAGGGGGATTCACCCCTCCACTTT. It translates to CASCQGDSPLHF.

The rearrangement joins TRBV5-5 to TRBJ2-2; 10 nucleotides agree with TRBD1. CDR1 is SGHKS, CDR2 YYEKEE, per germline (reference sequence). This CDR3 region has 15 residues. The V gene end was trimmed by 3 bases and the J gene end by 5 bases; junction bases not matched to a gene: 4. The CDR3, as DNA: TGTGCCAGCAGCTGGGACAGGGGCCAAACCGGGGAGCTGTTTTTT. Amino acids: CASSWDRGQTGELFF.

The chain is built from TRBV5-1 and TRBJ1-2; perhaps TRBD1 as D (6 bases). The CDR3 extends over 16 amino acids. Trimming left V 2 bases short and J 2 bases short, with 16 bases between. CDR1 is SGHRS, CDR2 YFSETQ, per germline. This CDR3 is CASSFESDRLNYGYTF. The DNA for the CDR3 is TGCGCCAGCAGCTTTGAGAGTGACAGGCTCAACTATGGCTACACCTTC.

This chain connects TRBV30 to TRBJ2-1; possibly TRBD2 for D (5 bases). V was cut by 2 bases and J by 2 bases, with 16 bases left in between. Looked up from germline, CDR1 is GTSNPN and CDR2 is SVGIG (reference sequence). The CDR3 consists of 16 residues. CDR3 bases: TGTGCCTGGAGTCTCCTCGCAGCGGAGACCTACAATGAGCAGTTCTTC. Translated: CAWSLLAAETYNEQFF.

This clone was counted once. The chain combines TRBV5-1 with TRBJ2-2; possible D gene TRBD2, 6 bases. The CDR3 length is 15 residues. V lost 5 bases and J 5 bases, leaving 16 bases between the germline ends. Germline V gene sequence: CDR1 SGHRS, CDR2 YFSETQ. The CDR3, as DNA: TGCGCCAGCAGTTTCGGGGGAGGTACGACCGGGGAGCTGTTTTTT. Translating gives CASSFGGGTTGELFF.

This chain joins TRBV7-2 and TRBJ2-3; D remains unclear. CDR3 length: 15 amino acids. Per germline, CDR1 SGHTA and CDR2 FQGNSA. V shed 5 bases and J shed 0 bases, with 12 bases lying between them. The CDR3 bases are TGTGCCAGCAGCCCACCTACCCCTAGCACAGATACGCAGTATTTT. It codes for CASSPPTPSTDTQYF.

This clone is a singleton in its sample. The CDR3 loop is CASSQDSWGGGNYGYTF. CDR3 sequence (DNA): TGTGCCAGCAGCCAAGACTCCTGGGGAGGGGGTAACTATGGCTACACCTTC. This chain connects TRBV3-1 (or the pseudogene TRBV3-2) to TRBJ1-2, with a weak D call TRBD1 (6 bases). The CDR3 is 17 residues long. Trimming stripped 0 bases from V and 1 base from J, with 15 bases between. CDR1 LGHDT and CDR2 YNNKEL come from the germline V gene (reference sequence).

The sample holds a few counts of this clone. DNA for the CDR3: TGTGCCAGCAGCTTGGGACAGGAAGTCTACGAGCAGTACTTC. Protein product: CASSLGQEVYEQYF. This chain connects TRBV5-6 to TRBJ2-7, with a weak D call TRBD1 (6 bases). Per the germline V gene, CDR1 is SGHDT and CDR2 is YYEEEE. The V and J ends lost 0 bases and 3 bases respectively, with 10 bases between them. This CDR3 contains 14 residues.

The V and J genes are TRBV6-1 and TRBJ2-3; unclear D gene. This CDR3 region has 13 residues. Deletions cut 3 bases from V and 8 bases from J, with 12 bases between. Germline V gene data show CDR1 as MNHNS and CDR2 as SASEGT. CDR3 nucleotides: TGTGCCAGCAGTGATTCTACCCCCGGTACGCAGTATTTT. Translated: CASSDSTPGTQYF.

The chain is built from TRBV18 and TRBJ1-1; D perhaps matches TRBD1 (5 bases). The germline V gene has CDR1 KGHSH and CDR2 LQKENI. The CDR3 is 15 amino acids. V lost 3 bases, J lost 11 bases, and 22 bases lay in between. The CDR3 spells CASSPDSGSGGMAFF. As DNA, the CDR3 is TGTGCCAGCTCACCGGATAGCGGATCGGGGGGGATGGCTTTCTTT.

The chain links TRBV7-3 to TRBJ2-7, with TRBD2 as a possible D gene (6 bases). Germline V CDR1 and CDR2: SGHTA, FQGTGA. Trimming took off 1 base at V and 6 bases at J, with 13 bases between the two ends. The CDR3 is 14 residues long. CDR3 nucleotides: TGTGCCAGCAGCTTAAGGGGGGTTAGGGCCGAGCAGTACTTC. It specifies CASSLRGVRAEQYF.

The chain uses TRBV30 and TRBJ2-2; D is perhaps TRBD1 (7 bases). The CDR3 has 15 residues. The V end was cut by 4 bases, the J end by 0 bases, with 12 bases between. Looked up from germline, CDR1 is GTSNPN and CDR2 is SVGIG (reference sequence). CDR3 region: CAWMLRGANTGELFF. DNA of the CDR3: TGTGCCTGGATGCTCAGGGGGGCGAACACCGGGGAGCTGTTTTTT.

The rearrangement joins TRBV19 to TRBJ1-2; 9 bases agree with TRBD1. Looked up from germline, CDR1 is LNHDA and CDR2 is SQIVND (reference sequence). CDR3 length: 15 amino acids. The V and J ends lost 1 base and 4 bases, in that order; junction bases with no gene match: 4. DNA of the CDR3: TGTGCCAGTAGTATAGCCCGGGACAGGGCCTATGGCTACACCTTC. Translated: CASSIARDRAYGYTF.